Below, one TCR beta chain is given with its context. Antigen unknown. CDR1 SQVTM and CDR2 ANQGSEA come from the germline V gene. The CDR3 loop spans 12 amino acids. These data come from a study of CXCR3-negative and CXCR3-positive naive CD8 T cells. General study results and limits: Each naive subset displayed comparably high diversity, whereas memory CD8+ cells displayed much lower diversity. Greater hydrophobicity was found in TRB CDR3s of CXCR3-positive naive cells than of CXCR3-negative naive cells.

5' RACE with UMI labels generated the TRB cDNA libraries. TCRdb reprocessed the 5' RACE reads, with one entry per CDR3 protein and no DNA. The sample has approximately 90,000 distinct CDR3 sequences. Specimen: naive CXCR3+ CD8+ T cells from blood. Subset meaning: CD45RO-CCR7+CD27+CD95- naive CD8+ T cells expressing CXCR3 (TNR3+). The V call is TRBV29-1, the J call TRBJ2-1; checking the TCRdb D call of TRBD2 is not possible without DNA. This receptor was obtained from a human donor in good health. Some clones in this sample may be carry-over from other donors' samples. CDR3 amino acids: CSVELGGVEQFF.